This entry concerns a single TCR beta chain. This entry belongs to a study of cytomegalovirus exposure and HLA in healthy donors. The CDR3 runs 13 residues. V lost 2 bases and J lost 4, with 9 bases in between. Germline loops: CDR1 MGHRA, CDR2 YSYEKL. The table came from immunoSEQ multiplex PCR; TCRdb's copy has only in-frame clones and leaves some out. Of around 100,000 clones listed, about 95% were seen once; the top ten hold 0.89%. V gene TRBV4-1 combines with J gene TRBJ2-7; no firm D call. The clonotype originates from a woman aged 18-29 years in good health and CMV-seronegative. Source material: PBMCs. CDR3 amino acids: CASSQSLLYEQYF. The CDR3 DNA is TGCGCCAGCAGCCAAAGCCTTTTATACGAGCAGTACTTC.